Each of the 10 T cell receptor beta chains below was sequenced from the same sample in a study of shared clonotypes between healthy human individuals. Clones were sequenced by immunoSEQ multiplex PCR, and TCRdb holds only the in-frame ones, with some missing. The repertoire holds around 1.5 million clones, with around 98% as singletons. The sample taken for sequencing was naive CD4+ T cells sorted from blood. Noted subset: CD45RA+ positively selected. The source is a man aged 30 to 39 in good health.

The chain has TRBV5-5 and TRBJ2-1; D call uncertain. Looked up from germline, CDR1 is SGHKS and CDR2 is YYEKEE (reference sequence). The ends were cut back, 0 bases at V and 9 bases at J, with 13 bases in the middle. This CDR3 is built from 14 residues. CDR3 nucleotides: TGTGCCAGCAGCTTGGACGTCAGGTCGGGTGAGCAGTTCTTC. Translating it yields CASSLDVRSGEQFF.

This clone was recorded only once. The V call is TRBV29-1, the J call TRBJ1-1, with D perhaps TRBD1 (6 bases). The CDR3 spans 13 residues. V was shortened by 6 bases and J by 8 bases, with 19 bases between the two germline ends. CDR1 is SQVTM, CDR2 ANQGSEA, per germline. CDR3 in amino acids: CSVGGIGQTEAFF. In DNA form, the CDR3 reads TGCAGCGTGGGAGGGATTGGACAGACGGAAGCTTTCTTT.

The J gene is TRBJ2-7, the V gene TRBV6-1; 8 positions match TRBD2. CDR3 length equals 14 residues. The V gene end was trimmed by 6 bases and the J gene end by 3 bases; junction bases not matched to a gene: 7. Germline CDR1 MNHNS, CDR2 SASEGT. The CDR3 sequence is CASRRSAGDYEQYF. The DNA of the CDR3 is TGTGCCAGCAGAAGATCAGCGGGAGACTACGAGCAGTACTTC.

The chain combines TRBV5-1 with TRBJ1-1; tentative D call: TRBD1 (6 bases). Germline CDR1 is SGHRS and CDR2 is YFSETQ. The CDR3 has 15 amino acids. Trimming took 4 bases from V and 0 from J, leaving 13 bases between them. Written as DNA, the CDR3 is TGCGCCAGCAGCCTTAGGACAGCTTTGAACACTGAAGCTTTCTTT. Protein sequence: CASSLRTALNTEAFF.

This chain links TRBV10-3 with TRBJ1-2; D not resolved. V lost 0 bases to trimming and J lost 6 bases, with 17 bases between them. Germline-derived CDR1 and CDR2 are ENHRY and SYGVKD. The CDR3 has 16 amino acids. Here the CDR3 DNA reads TGTGCCATCAGTGAGTCGGCAGCCTTAATAGGGAATGGCTACACCTTC. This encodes CAISESAALIGNGYTF.

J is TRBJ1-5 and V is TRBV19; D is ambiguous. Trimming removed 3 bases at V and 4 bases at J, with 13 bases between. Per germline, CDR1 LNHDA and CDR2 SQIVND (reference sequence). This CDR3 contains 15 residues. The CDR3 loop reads CASSILPVMNQPQHF. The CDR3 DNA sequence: TGTGCCAGTAGTATTCTCCCCGTAATGAATCAGCCCCAGCATTTT. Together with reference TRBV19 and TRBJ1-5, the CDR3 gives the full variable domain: DGGITQSPKYLFRKEGQNVTLSCEQNLNHDAMYWYRQDPGQGLRLIYYSQIVNDFQKGDIAEGYSVSREKKESFPLTVTSAQKNPTAFYLCASSILPVMNQPQHFGDGTRLSIL.

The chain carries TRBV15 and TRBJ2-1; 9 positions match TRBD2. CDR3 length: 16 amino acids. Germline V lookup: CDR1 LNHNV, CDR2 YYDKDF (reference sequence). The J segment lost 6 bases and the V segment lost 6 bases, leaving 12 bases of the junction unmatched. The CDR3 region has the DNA TGTGCCACCAGTAAGGGATCTAGCGGGATGGCCAATGAGCAGTTCTTC. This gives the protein CATSKGSSGMANEQFF.

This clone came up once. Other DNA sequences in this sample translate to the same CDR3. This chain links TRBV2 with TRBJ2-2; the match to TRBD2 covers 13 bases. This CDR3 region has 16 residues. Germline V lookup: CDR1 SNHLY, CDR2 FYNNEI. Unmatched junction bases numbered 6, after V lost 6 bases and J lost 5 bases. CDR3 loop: CASRRLAGGRTGELFF. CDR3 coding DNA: TGTGCCAGCAGGAGACTAGCGGGAGGTCGGACCGGGGAGCTGTTTTTT.

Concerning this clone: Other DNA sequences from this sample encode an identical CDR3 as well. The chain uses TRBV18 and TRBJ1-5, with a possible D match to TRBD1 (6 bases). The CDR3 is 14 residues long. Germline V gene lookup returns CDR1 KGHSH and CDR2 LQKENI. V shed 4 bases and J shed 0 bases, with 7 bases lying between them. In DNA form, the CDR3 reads TGTGCCAGCTCACGACAGGATAGCAATCAGCCCCAGCATTTT. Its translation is CASSRQDSNQPQHF.

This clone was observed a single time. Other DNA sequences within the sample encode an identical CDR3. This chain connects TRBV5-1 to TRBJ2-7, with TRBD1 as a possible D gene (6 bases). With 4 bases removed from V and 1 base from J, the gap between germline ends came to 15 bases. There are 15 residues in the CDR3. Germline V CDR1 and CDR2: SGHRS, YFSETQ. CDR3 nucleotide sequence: TGCGCCAGCAGCCCGGGCCAGGGGCGATCCTACGAGCAGTACTTC. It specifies CASSPGQGRSYEQYF.